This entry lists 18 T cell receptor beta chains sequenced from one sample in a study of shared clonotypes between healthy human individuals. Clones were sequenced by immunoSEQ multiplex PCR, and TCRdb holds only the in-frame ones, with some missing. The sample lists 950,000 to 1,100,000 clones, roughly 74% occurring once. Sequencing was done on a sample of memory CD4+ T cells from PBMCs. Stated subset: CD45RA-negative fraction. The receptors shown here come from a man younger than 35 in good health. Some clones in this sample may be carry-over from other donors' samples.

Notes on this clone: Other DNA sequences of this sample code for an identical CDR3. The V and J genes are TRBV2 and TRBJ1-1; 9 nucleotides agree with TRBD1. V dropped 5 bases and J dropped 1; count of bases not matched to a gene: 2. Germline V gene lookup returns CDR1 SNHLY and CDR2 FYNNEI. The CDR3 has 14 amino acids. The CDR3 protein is CASSRQGGNTEAFF. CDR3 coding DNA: TGTGCCAGCAGTAGACAGGGGGGGAACACTGAAGCTTTCTTT.

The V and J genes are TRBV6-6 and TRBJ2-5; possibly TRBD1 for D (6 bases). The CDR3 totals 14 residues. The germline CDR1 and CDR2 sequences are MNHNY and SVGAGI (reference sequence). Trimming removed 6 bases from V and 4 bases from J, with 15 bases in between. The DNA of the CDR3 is TGTGCCAGCAGACAACAACAGGGCGGAGAGACCCAGTACTTC. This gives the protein CASRQQQGGETQYF.

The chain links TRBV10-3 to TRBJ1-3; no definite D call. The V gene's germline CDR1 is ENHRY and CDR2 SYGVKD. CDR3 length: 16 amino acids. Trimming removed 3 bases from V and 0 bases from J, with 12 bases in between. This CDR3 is CAISETSPDSGNTIYF. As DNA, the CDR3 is TGTGCCATCAGTGAAACCTCGCCGGACTCTGGAAACACCATATATTTT.

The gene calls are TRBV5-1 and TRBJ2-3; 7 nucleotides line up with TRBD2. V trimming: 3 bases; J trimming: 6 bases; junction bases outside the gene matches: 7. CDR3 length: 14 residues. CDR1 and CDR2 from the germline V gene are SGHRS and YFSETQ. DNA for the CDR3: TGCGCCAGCAGCTCTTCGGGGGGAAGCGATACGCAGTATTTT. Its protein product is CASSSSGGSDTQYF.

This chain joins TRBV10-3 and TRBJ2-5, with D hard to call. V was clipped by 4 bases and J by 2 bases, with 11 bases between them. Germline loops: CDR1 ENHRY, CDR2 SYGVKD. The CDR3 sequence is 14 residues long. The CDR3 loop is CAISGQIAQETQYF. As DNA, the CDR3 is TGTGCCATCAGTGGCCAGATTGCTCAAGAGACCCAGTACTTC.

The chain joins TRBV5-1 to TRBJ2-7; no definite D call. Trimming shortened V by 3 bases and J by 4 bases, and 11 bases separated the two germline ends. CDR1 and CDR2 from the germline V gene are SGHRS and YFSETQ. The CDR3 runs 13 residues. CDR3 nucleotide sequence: TGCGCCAGCAGCTCGAGGACCAGTTACGAGCAGTACTTC. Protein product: CASSSRTSYEQYF.

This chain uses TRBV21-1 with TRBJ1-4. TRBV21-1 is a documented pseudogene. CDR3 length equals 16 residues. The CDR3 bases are TGTGCCAGCAGCAAAGCGCGACGGGGGCGGCATGAAAAACTGTTTTTT. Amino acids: CASSKARRGRHEKLFF.

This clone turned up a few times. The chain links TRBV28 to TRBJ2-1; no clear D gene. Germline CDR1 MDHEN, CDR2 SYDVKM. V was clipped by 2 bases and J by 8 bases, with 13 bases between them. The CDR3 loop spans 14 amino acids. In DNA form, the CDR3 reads TGTGCCAGCAGTTTAGGATTTCTGTTGGATGAGCAGTTCTTC. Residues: CASSLGFLLDEQFF.

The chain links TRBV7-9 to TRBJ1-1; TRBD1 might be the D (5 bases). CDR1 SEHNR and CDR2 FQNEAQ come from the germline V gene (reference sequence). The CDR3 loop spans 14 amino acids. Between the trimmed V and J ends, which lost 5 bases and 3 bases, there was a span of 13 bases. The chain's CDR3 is CASSLRAADTEAFF. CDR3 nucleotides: TGTGCCAGCAGCCTCAGGGCTGCGGACACTGAAGCTTTCTTT.

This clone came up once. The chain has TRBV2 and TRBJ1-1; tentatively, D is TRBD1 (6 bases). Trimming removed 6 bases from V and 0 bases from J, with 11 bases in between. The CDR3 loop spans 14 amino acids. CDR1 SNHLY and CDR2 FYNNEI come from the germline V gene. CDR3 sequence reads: CASRVRGVNTEAFF. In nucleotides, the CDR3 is TGTGCCAGCAGGGTCAGGGGCGTGAACACTGAAGCTTTCTTT.

Written as DNA, the CDR3 is TGTGCCACCGGGCCCGGGTTGGGAGTCCGTCAGCCCCAGCATTTT. It translates to CATGPGLGVRQPQHF. The chain joins TRBV19 to TRBJ1-5; D is ambiguous. The CDR3 covers 15 residues. Germline V lookup: CDR1 LNHDA, CDR2 SQIVND (reference sequence). Trimming stripped 10 bases from V and 6 bases from J, with 22 bases between.

The DNA of the CDR3 is TGCGCCAGCAGCCCCCGACAGGGGGGGGGAACCGGGGAGCTGTTTTTT. Its translation: CASSPRQGGGTGELFF. This chain joins TRBV5-1 and TRBJ2-2; 9 positions match TRBD1. Germline assignment: CDR1 SGHRS and CDR2 YFSETQ. The CDR3 has 16 residues. Trimming took 4 bases from V and 5 from J; bases not matched to a gene: 9.

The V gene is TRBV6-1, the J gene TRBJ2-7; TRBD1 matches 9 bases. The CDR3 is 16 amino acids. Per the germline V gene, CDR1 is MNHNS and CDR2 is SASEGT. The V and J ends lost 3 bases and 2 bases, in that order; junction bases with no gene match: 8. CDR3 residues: CASSDGGDRATYEQYF. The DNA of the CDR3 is TGTGCCAGCAGTGACGGAGGGGACAGGGCCACCTACGAGCAGTACTTC.

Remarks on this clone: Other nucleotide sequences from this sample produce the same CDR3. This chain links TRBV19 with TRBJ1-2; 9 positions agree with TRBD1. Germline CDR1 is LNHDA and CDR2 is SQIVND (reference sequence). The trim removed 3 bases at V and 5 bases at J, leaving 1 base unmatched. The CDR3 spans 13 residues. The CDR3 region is CASSIGQGYGYTF. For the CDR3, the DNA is TGTGCCAGTAGTATCGGACAGGGGTATGGCTACACCTTC.

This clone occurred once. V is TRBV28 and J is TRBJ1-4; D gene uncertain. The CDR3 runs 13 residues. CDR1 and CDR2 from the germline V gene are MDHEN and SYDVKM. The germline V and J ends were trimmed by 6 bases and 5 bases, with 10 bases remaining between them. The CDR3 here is CASSPSLNEKLFF. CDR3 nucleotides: TGTGCCAGCAGCCCGAGCCTAAATGAAAAACTGTTTTTT.

CDR3 nucleotides: TGTGCCAGCAGCCAAGACGCCGGTGGGGGAAGCAATCAGCCCCAGCATTTT. This encodes CASSQDAGGGSNQPQHF. The gene calls are TRBV4-2 and TRBJ1-5, with TRBD1 as a possible D gene (5 bases). The germline V and J ends were trimmed by 0 bases and 1 base, with 13 bases remaining between them. CDR1 LGHNA and CDR2 YNFKEQ come from the germline V gene. The length of the CDR3 is 17 residues.

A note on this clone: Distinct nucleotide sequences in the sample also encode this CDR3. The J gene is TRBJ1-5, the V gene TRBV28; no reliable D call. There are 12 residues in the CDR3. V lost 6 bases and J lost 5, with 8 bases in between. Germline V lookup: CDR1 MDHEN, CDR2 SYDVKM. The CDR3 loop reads CASRPIHQPQHF. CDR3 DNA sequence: TGTGCCAGCAGGCCTATCCATCAGCCCCAGCATTTT.

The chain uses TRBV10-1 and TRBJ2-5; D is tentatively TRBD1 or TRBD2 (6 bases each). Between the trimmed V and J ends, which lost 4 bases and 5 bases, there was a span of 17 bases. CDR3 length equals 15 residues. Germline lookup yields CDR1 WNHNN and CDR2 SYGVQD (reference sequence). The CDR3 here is CASSGGRGLGETQYF. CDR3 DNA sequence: TGCGCCAGCAGTGGCGGACGGGGGCTAGGGGAGACCCAGTACTTC.